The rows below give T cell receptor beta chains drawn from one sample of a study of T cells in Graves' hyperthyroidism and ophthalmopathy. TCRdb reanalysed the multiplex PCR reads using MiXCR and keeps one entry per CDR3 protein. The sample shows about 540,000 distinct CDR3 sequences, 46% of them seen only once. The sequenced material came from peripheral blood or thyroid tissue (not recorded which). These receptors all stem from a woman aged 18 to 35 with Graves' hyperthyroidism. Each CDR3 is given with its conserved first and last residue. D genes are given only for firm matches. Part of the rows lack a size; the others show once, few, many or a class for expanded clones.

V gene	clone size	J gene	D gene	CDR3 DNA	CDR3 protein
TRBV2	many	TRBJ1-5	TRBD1	TGTGCCAGCAAAGGGACAGATAGCAATCAGCCCCAGCATTTT	CASKGTDSNQPQHF
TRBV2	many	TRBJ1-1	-	TGTGCCAGCGGCCATGGGGGTGCTGAAGCTTTCTTT	CASGHGGAEAFF
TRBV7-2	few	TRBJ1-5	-	TGTGCCAGCAGCCCCTGGGGTCAGGGAAGTCAGCCCCAGCATTTT	CASSPWGQGSQPQHF
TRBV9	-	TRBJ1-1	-	TGTGCCAGCAGCGTCAGGGGTGAAGCTTTCTTT	CASSVRGEAFF
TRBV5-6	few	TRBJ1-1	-	TGTGCCAGCAGCTCCTGGACAGTCCCTGAAGCTTTCTTT	CASSSWTVPEAFF
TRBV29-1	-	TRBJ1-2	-	TGCAGCGTTGAGCCAGGAGGGTACCGTGGCTACACCTTC	CSVEPGGYRGYTF
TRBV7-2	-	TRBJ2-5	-	TGTGCCAGCAGCTCGGTCCGGGGCAGTGGGACCCAGTACTTC	CASSSVRGSGTQYF
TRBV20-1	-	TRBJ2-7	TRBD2	TGCAGTGCCAGTAACCAAGCGGGAGCCGGCCACGAGCAGTACTTC	CSASNQAGAGHEQYF
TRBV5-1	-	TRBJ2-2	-	TGCGCCAGCACCCGACTAGGTCAGGTCGTCGGGGAGCTGTTTTTT	CASTRLGQVVGELFF
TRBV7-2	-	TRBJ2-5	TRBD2	TGTGCCAGCAGCTTAGCGACTACTAGCGGGCCGCAAGAGACCCAGTACTTC	CASSLATTSGPQETQYF
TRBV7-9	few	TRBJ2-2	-	TGTGCCAGCAGCTTAGTCGGGTACGCCGGGGAGCTGTTTTTT	CASSLVGYAGELFF
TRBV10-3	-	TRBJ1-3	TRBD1	TGTGCCATCAGTGAGTCGACAGGGGGCGATGGCTACACCATATATTTT	CAISESTGGDGYTIYF
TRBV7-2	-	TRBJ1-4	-	TGTGCCAGCAGCTTTACAGGGAGAGGTGAAAAACTGTTTTTT	CASSFTGRGEKLFF
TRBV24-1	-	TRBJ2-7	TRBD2	TGTGCCACCAATAAATGGGGACTAGCGGGATTTCACGAGCAGTACTTC	CATNKWGLAGFHEQYF
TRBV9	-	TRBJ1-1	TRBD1	TGTGCCAGCACCACCGGGACAGGGACCTTGAACACTGAAGCTTTCTTT	CASTTGTGTLNTEAFF
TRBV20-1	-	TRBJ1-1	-	TGCAGTGCTAGAGATACAGGGTGGTCCACTGAAGCTTTCTTT	CSARDTGWSTEAFF
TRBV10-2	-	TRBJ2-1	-	TGCGCCAGCAGCCATCAGGGACGCAGTGAGCAGTTCTTC	CASSHQGRSEQFF
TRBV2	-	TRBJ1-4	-	TGTGCCAGCACTTCCGGGGGGCGGTCTAATGAAAAACTGTTTTTT	CASTSGGRSNEKLFF
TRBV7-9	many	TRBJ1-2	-	TGTGCCAGCAGCTGGACAGTTACCTATGGCTACACCTTC	CASSWTVTYGYTF
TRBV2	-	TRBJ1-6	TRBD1	TGTGCCAGCAGTCCCGAGACAGGGATCTATTCACCCCTCCACTTT	CASSPETGIYSPLHF
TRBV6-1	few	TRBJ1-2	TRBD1	TGTGCCAGCAGTATAAGCGGGACAGGGGTTCGTGGCTACACCTTC	CASSISGTGVRGYTF
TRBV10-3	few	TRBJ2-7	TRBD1	TGTGCCATCAGTGAGAGGGGTGGGACAGGGGCCTACGAGCAGTACTTC	CAISERGGTGAYEQYF
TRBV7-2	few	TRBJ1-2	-	TGTGCCAGCAGTTTTAGCGGTCTCGGGGGACGGAATGGCTACACCTTC	CASSFSGLGGRNGYTF
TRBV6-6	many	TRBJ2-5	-	TGTGCCAGCAGTCGGGAATTTGAAGGAGAGACCCAGTACTTC	CASSREFEGETQYF
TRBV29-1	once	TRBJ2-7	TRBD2	TGCAGCGTCGCTACCGGGACTAGCGGCTACGAGCAGTACTTC	CSVATGTSGYEQYF
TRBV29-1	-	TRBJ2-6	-	TGCAGCGTTGACAGGGGCTCTGGGGCCAACGTCCTGACTTTC	CSVDRGSGANVLTF
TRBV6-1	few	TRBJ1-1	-	TGTGCCAGCAGTTCTTGGGCTGAAGCTTTCTTT	CASSSWAEAFF
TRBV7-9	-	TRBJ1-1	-	TGTGCCAGCAGCTATAAGTGGAACACTGAAGCTTTCTTT	CASSYKWNTEAFF
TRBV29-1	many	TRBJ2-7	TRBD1	TGCAGCGTTAGAGACGACAGGGGGTACGAGCAGTACTTC	CSVRDDRGYEQYF
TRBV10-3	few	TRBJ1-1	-	TGTGCCATCAGTGAAAAAACCCGGATGAACACTGAAGCTTTCTTT	CAISEKTRMNTEAFF
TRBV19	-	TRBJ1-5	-	TGTGCCAGTAGAACGGGGCAGCTCCTCAATCAGCCCCAGCATTTT	CASRTGQLLNQPQHF
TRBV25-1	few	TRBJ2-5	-	TGTGCCAGCATAGAATTGCAGACCCAGTACTTC	CASIELQTQYF
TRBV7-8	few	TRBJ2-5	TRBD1	TGTGCCAGCAGCTCGGGGACAGGGATGGGACAGACCCAGTACTTC	CASSSGTGMGQTQYF
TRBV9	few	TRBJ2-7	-	TGTGCCAGCAGCGAACAGGGTTTCGGCGAGCAGTACTTC	CASSEQGFGEQYF
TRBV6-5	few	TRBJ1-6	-	TGTGCCAGCAGTTTATCCCCAGGGCCCGATTCACCCCTCCACTTT	CASSLSPGPDSPLHF
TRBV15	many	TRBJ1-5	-	TGTGCCACCAGCAGAGCGAATCAGCCCCAGCATTTT	CATSRANQPQHF
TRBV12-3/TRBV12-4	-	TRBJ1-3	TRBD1	TGTGCCAGCAGTCAACAAGACAGGGAGGATGGAAACACCATATATTTT	CASSQQDREDGNTIYF
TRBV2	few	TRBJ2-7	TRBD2	TGTGCCAGCAGTGAAAGATGGGGTAGCGGGGGGGAGCAGTACTTC	CASSERWGSGGEQYF
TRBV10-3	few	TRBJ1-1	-	TGTGCCTCGCTGGCGGGCTTGGTGAACACTGAAGCTTTCTTT	CASLAGLVNTEAFF
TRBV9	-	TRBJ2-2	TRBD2	TGTGCCAGCAGCGTAGCTGGGGCTAGCGGTTCTACCGGGGAGCTGTTTTTT	CASSVAGASGSTGELFF
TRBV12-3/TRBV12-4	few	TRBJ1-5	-	TGTGCCAGCAGTTTATCTGACAGTGCCAATCAGCCCCAGCATTTT	CASSLSDSANQPQHF
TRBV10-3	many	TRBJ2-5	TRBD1	TGTGCCATCAGTGAGCTCTGGACAGGGGAAGAGACCCAGTACTTC	CAISELWTGEETQYF
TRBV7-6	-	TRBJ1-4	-	TGTGCCAGCAGTCGGGATTCAACTAATGAAAAACTGTTTTTT	CASSRDSTNEKLFF
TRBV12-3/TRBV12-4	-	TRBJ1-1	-	TGTGCCAGCAGCCGACGGGAGGACCTGAACACTGAAGCTTTCTTT	CASSRREDLNTEAFF
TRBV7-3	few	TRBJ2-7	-	TGTGCCAGCAGCTTATCTCCGGACAGTTACGAGCAGTACTTC	CASSLSPDSYEQYF
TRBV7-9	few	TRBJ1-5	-	TGTGCCAGCAGCCAAGATTCAGGGGTTCAGCCCCAGCATTTT	CASSQDSGVQPQHF
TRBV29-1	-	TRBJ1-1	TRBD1	TGCAGCGTTCGGACAGGAGGCGACACTGAAGCTTTCTTT	CSVRTGGDTEAFF
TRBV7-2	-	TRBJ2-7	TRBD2	TGCGGCAGCAGGGTGACTAGCGGGAGGCCCGAGCAGTACTTC	CGSRVTSGRPEQYF
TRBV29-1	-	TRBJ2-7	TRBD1	TGCAGCGTTGAAAGACAGGGGGCTGGTAGTCAAGGGAAGCAGTACTTC	CSVERQGAGSQGKQYF
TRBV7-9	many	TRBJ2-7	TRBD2	TGTGCCAGCAGCTTAGGACTAGCGGGAGCCTACGAGCAGTACTTC	CASSLGLAGAYEQYF
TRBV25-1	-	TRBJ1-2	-	TGTGCCGCGACAGGCGTAACCAGTGGCTACACCTTC	CAATGVTSGYTF
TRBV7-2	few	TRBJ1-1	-	TGTGCCAGCAGTTTAGGTCAACGGGGCACTGAAGCTTTCTTT	CASSLGQRGTEAFF
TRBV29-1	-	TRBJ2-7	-	TGCAGCTTGTACGCCGGACGGAGCTCCTACGAGCAGTACTTC	CSLYAGRSSYEQYF
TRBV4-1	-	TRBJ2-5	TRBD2	TGCGCCAGCAGCCAAGGGCTAGCGGGAGACGAGACCCAGTACTTC	CASSQGLAGDETQYF
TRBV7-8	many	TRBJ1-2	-	TGTGCCAGCAGCTTAGTGGCCCAGGCCGCTAACTATGGCTACACCTTC	CASSLVAQAANYGYTF